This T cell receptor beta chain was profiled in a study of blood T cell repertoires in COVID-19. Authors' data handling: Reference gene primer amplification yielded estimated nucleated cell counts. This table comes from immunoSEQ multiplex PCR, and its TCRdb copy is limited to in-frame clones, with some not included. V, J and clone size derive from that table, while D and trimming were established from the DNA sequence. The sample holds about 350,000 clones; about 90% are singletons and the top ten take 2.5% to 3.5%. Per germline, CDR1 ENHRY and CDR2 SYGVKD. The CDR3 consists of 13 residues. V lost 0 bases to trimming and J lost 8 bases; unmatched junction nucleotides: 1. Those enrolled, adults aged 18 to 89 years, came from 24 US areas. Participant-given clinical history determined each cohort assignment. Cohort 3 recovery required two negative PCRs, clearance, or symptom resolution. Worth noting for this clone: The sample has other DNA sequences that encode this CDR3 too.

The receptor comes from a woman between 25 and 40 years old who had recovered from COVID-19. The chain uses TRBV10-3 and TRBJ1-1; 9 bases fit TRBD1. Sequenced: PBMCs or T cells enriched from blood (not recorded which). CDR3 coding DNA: TGTGCCATCAGTGAGTCGGGACAGGGCGAAGCTTTCTTT. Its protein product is CAISESGQGEAFF.